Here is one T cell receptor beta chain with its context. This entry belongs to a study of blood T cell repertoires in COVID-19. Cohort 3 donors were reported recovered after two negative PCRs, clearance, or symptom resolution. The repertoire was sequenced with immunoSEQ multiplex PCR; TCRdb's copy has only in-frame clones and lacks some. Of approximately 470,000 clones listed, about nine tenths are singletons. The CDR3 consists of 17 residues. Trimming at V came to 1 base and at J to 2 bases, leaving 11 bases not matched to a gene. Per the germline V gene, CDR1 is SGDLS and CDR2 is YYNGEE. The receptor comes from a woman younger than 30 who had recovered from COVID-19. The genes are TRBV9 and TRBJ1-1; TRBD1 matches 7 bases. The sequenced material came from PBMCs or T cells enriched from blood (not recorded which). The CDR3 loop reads CASSVRSDGTDNTEAFF. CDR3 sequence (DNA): TGTGCCAGCAGCGTAAGGAGTGACGGGACAGATAACACTGAAGCTTTCTTT.